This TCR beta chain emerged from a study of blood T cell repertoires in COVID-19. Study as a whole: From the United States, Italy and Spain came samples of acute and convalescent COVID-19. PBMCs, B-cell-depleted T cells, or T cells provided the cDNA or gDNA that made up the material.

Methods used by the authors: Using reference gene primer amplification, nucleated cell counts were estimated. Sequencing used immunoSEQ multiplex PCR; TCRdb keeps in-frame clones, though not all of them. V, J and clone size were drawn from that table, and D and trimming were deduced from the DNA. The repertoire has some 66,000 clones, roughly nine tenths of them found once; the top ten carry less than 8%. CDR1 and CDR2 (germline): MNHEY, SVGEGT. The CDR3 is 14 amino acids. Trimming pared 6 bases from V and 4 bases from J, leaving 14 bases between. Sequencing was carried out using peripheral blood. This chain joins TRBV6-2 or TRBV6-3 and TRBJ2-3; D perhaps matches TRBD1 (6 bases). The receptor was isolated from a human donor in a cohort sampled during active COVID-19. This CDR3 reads CASSLDSFADTQYF. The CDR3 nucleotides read TGTGCCAGCAGCTTGGACAGCTTTGCAGATACGCAGTATTTT.